This T cell receptor (beta chain) was identified in a study of cytomegalovirus exposure and HLA in healthy donors. Notes on the study in general: In a later analysis, TCR association rates varied by HLA locus: DRB1 most, HLA-C fewest.

Primers included in the PCR were 60 Vbeta and 13 Jbeta primers. The assay was immunoSEQ multiplex PCR, and TCRdb's table has in-frame clones only and misses some. This sample has over 110,000 clones; 82% occur once, and the top ten carry around 2.6%. Notes on this clone: The antigen is not known.

Germline assignment: CDR1 SGHNT and CDR2 YYREEE (reference sequence). Unmatched junction bases numbered 4, after V lost 1 base and J lost 4 bases. The CDR3 consists of 15 residues. The chain couples TRBV5-4 to TRBJ2-1; 8 bases match TRBD2. The sample consisted of PBMCs. This TCR came from a male donor in good health and CMV-seronegative. The CDR3, as DNA: TGTGCCAGCAGCTTGCCCAGCGGGAGATACAATGAGCAGTTCTTC. It encodes CASSLPSGRYNEQFF.